This T cell receptor beta chain was captured in a study of blood T cell repertoires in COVID-19. For the study at large: The cDNA or gDNA used as material had been derived from T cells, B-cell-depleted T cells, or PBMCs.

Trimming stripped 3 bases from V and 5 bases from J, with 11 bases between. Looked up from germline, CDR1 is LGHNA and CDR2 is YNFKEQ. The CDR3 covers 14 residues. Sequenced by immunoSEQ multiplex PCR; TCRdb stores in-frame clones only, minus some. This sample yields fewer than 400,000 clones, of which 80% to 90% are seen a single time; almost 3% belongs to the top ten. The sequenced sample was peripheral blood. The clonotype was recovered from a man under 40 with active or convalescent COVID-19. The chain recombines TRBV4-2 with TRBJ2-1; maybe TRBD2 (5 bases). CDR3 sequence: CASSHSGGDNEQFF. The CDR3 DNA reads as TGTGCCAGCAGCCACAGCGGAGGCGACAATGAGCAGTTCTTC.